This T cell receptor beta chain was identified during a study of cytomegalovirus exposure and HLA in healthy donors. PCR involved 60 Vbeta and 13 Jbeta primers. Assay: immunoSEQ multiplex PCR; the TCRdb copy retains only in-frame clones and omits some. The sample carries 130,000 to 150,000 clones, roughly four fifths recorded once. The J segment lost 4 bases and the V segment lost 5 bases, leaving 11 bases of the junction unmatched. The CDR3 is made up of 18 amino acids. Germline CDR1 and CDR2: MDHEN and SYDVKM. This TCR was recovered from a woman between 40 and 50 years old in good health and CMV-seronegative. The material sequenced was PBMCs. The V gene is TRBV28, the J gene TRBJ2-1; TRBD2 matches at 13 bases. For the CDR3, the DNA is TGTGCCAGCAGTCTGGGACTAGCGGGGATTCGAGTTTACAATGAGCAGTTCTTC. This translates into CASSLGLAGIRVYNEQFF.